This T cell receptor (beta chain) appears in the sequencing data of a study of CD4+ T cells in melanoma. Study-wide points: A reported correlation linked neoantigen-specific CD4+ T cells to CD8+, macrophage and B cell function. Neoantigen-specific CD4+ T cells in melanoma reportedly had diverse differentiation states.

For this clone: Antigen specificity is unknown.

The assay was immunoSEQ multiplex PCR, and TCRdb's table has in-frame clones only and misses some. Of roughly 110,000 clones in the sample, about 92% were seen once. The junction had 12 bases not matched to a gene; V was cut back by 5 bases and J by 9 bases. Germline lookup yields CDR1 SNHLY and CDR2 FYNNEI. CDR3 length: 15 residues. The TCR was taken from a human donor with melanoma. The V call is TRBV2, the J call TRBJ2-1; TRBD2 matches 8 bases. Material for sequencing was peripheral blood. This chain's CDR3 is CASSLTSGVAAEQFF. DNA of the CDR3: TGTGCCAGCAGTCTTACTAGCGGAGTTGCTGCTGAGCAGTTCTTC.